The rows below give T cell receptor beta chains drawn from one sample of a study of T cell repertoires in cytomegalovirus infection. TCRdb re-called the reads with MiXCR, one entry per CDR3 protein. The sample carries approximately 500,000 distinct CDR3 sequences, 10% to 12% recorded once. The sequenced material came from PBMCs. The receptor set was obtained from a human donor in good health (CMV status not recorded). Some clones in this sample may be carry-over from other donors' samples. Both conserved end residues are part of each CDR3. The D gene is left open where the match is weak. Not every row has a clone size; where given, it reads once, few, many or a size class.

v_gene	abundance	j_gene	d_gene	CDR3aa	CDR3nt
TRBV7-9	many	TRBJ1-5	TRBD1	CASSSSTGNQPQHF	TGTGCCAGCAGCTCCTCGACAGGGAATCAGCCCCAGCATTTT
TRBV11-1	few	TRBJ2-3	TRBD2	CASSSRERGSTDTQYF	TGTGCCAGCAGCTCCAGGGAGCGGGGTAGCACAGATACGCAGTATTTT
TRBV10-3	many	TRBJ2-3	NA	CAISRSRGGQADTQYF	TGTGCCATCAGTAGATCAAGGGGGGGCCAAGCGGATACGCAGTATTTT
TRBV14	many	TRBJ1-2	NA	CASSPGSAINYGYTF	TGTGCCAGCAGCCCAGGGTCAGCGATTAACTATGGCTACACCTTC
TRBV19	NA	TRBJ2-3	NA	CASSLGGLPDTQYF	TGTGCCAGTAGTCTTGGCGGATTGCCAGATACGCAGTATTTT
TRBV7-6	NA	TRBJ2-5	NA	CASSSSTGFETQYF	TGTGCCAGCAGCTCCTCCACAGGGTTTGAGACCCAGTACTTC
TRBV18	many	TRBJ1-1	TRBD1	CASSPQGANTEAFF	TGTGCCAGCAGCCCCCAGGGGGCGAACACTGAAGCTTTCTTT
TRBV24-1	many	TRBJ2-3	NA	CATSDFSTQQRDTQYF	TGTGCCACCAGTGATTTTTCCACCCAACAACGGGATACGCAGTATTTT
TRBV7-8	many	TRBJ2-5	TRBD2	CASSLGTSGIRGTQYF	TGTGCCAGCAGCCTAGGGACTAGCGGGATTCGTGGGACCCAGTACTTC
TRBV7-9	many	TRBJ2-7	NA	CASSTDPAAYEQYF	TGTGCCAGCAGCACGGACCCGGCGGCCTACGAGCAGTACTTC
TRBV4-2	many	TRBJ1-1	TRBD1	CASSQEGQAEAFF	TGTGCCAGCAGCCAAGAGGGACAGGCTGAAGCTTTCTTT
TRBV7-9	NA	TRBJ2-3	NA	CANEGGSSTDTQYF	TGTGCCAACGAGGGCGGGTCCAGCACAGATACGCAGTATTTT
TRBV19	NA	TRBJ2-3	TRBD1	CASTSQTGGNTQYF	TGTGCCAGTACCTCCCAGACAGGGGGTAATACGCAGTATTTT
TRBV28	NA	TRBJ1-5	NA	CAILKGFGQPQHF	TGTGCCATACTCAAGGGGTTTGGGCAGCCCCAGCATTTT
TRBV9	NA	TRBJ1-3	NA	CASSVGQDEDGNTIYF	TGTGCCAGCAGCGTAGGACAGGACGAGGATGGAAACACCATATATTTT
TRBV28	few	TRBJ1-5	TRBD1	CASSPPGQGISNQPQHF	TGTGCCAGCAGCCCCCCGGGACAGGGTATCAGCAATCAGCCCCAGCATTTT
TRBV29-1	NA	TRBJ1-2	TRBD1	CSVTGTGVDYGYTF	TGCAGCGTAACCGGGACAGGGGTCGACTATGGCTACACCTTC
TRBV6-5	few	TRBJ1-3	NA	CASSYSWGSGNTIYF	TGTGCCAGCAGTTACTCCTGGGGATCTGGAAACACCATATATTTT
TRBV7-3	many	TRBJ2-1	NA	CASSLSSKGAYNEQFF	TGTGCCAGCAGCCTTAGTAGTAAAGGGGCGTACAATGAGCAGTTCTTC
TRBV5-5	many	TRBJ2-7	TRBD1	CASSFGQGRSYEQYF	TGTGCCAGCAGCTTTGGACAGGGCAGGAGCTACGAGCAGTACTTC
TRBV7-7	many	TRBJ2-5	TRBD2	CASSLGLAATQETQYF	TGTGCCAGCAGCTTAGGACTAGCGGCCACCCAAGAGACCCAGTACTTC
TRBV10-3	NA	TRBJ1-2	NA	CAISESSGYGYTF	TGTGCCATCAGTGAGTCTTCCGGCTATGGCTACACCTTC
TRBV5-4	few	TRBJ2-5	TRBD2	CASSQERGEETQYF	TGTGCCAGCAGCCAGGAGCGGGGGGAAGAGACCCAGTACTTC
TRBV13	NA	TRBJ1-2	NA	CASSLRGTEELNGYTF	TGTGCCAGCAGCTTACGGGGGACCGAAGAATTGAATGGCTACACCTTC
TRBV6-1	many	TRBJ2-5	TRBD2	CATTAGVEETQYF	TGTGCCACCACCGCGGGAGTTGAGGAGACCCAGTACTTC
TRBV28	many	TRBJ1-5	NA	CASSLRHWADQPQHF	TGTGCCAGCAGTTTAAGACACTGGGCCGATCAGCCCCAGCATTTT
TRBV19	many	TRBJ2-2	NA	CASSTMVHTGELFF	TGTGCCAGTAGTACCATGGTTCACACCGGGGAGCTGTTTTTT
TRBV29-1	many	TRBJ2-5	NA	CSGRMYQETQYF	TGCAGCGGCAGGATGTACCAAGAGACCCAGTACTTC